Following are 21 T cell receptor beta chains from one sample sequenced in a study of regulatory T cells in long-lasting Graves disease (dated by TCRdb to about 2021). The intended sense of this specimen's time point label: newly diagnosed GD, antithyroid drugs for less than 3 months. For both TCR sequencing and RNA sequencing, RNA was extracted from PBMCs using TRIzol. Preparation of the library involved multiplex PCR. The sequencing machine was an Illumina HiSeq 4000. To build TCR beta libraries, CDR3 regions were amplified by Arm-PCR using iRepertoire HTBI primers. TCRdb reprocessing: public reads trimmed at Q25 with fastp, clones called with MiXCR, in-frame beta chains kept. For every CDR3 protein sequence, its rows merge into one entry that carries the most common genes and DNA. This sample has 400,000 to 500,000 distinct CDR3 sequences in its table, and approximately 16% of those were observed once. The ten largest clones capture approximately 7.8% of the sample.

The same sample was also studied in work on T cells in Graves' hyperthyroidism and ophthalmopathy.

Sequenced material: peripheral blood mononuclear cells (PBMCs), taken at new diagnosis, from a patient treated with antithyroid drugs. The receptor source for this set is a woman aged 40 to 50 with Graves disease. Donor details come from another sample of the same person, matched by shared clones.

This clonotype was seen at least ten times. The CDR3 region is CASSQEVGPVPQHF. CDR3 sequence (DNA): TGCGCCAGCAGCCAAGAAGTAGGACCGGTGCCCCAGCATTTT. The chain links TRBV4-1 to TRBJ1-5; D uncertain. The CDR3 is made up of 14 amino acids. V lost 0 bases to trimming and J lost 9 bases, with 12 bases between them. Germline loops: CDR1 MGHRA, CDR2 YSYEKL.

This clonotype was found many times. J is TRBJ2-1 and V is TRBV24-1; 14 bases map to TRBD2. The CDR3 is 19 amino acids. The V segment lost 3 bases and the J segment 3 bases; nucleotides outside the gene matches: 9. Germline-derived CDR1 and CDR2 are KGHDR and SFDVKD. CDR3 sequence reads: CATSDGSGTSGRDYNEQFF. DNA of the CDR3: TGTGCCACCAGTGATGGATCCGGGACTAGCGGGAGAGACTACAATGAGCAGTTCTTC.

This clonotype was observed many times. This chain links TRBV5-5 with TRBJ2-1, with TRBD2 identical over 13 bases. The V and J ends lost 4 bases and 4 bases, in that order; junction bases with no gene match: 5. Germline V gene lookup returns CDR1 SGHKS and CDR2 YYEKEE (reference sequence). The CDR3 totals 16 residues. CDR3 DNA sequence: TGTGCCAGCAGCCCGGGACTAGCGGGACCATACAATGAGCAGTTCTTC. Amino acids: CASSPGLAGPYNEQFF. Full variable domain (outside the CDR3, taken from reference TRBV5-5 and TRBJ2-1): DAGVTQSPTHLIKTRGQQVTLRCSPISGHKSVSWYQQVLGQGPQFIFQYYEKEERGRGNFPDRFSARQFPNYSSELNVNALLLGDSALYLCASSPGLAGPYNEQFFGPGTRLTVL.

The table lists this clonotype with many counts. As DNA, the CDR3 is TGCAGTGCTATAGGACGTCACAATGAGCAGTTCTTC. This codes for CSAIGRHNEQFF. The rearrangement joins TRBV20-1 to TRBJ2-1, with D unresolved. This CDR3 is built from 12 residues. V shed 4 bases and J shed 5 bases, with 9 bases lying between them. CDR1 is DFQATT and CDR2 is SNEGSKA in the germline V gene (reference sequence).

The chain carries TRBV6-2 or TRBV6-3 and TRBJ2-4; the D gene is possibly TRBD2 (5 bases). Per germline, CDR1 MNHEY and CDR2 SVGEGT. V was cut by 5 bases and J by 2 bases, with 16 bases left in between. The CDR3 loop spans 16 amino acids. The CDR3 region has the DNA TGTGCCAGCAGTCCCCGGGATGGGGTGCCCAAAAACATTCAGTACTTC. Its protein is CASSPRDGVPKNIQYF.

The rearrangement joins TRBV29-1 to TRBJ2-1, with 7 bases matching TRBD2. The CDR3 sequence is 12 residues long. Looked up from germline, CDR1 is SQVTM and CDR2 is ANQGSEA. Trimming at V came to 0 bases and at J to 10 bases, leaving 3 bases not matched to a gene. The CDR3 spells CSVEDPSGEQFF. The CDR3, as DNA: TGCAGCGTTGAAGATCCTAGCGGCGAGCAGTTCTTC.

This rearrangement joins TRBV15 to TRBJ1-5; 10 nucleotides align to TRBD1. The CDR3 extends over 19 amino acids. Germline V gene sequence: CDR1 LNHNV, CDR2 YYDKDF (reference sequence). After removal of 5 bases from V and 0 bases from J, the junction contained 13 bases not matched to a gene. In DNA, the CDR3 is TGTGCCACCAGCGGCCCCCCGGGACAGGGGTTTTATAGCAATCAGCCCCAGCATTTT. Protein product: CATSGPPGQGFYSNQPQHF.

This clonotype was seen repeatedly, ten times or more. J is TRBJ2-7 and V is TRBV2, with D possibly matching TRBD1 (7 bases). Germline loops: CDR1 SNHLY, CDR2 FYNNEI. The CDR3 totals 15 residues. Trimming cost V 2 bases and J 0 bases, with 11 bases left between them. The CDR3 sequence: CASSEPGDSSYEQYF. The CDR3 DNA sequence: TGTGCCAGCAGTGAACCGGGGGACAGCTCCTACGAGCAGTACTTC. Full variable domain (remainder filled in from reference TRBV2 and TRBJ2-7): EPEVTQTPSHQVTQMGQEVILRCVPISNHLYFYWYRQILGQKVEFLVSFYNNEISEKSEIFDDQFSVERPDGSNFTLKIRSTKLEDSAMYFCASSEPGDSSYEQYFGPGTRLTVT.

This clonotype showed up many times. CDR3 sequence: CAWSSRTGKADTQYF. The CDR3 region has the DNA TGTGCCTGGAGTTCAAGGACAGGCAAGGCAGATACGCAGTATTTT. The gene calls are TRBV30 and TRBJ2-3; TRBD1 matches at 7 bases. The CDR3 sequence is 15 residues long. V lost 2 bases to trimming and J lost 4 bases; unmatched junction nucleotides: 9. CDR1 is GTSNPN and CDR2 is SVGIG in the germline V gene (reference sequence).

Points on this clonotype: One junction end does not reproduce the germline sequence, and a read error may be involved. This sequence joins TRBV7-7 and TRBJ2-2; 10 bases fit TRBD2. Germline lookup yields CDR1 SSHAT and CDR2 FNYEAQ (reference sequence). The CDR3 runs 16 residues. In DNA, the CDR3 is TGTGCTAGCAGCTTGGTAGCGGGAGGTCCCACCGGGGAGCTGTTTTTT. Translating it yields CASSLVAGGPTGELFF.

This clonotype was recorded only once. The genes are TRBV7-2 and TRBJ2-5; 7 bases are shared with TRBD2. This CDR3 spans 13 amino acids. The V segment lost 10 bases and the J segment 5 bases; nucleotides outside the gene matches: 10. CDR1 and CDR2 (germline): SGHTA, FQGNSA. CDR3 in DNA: TGTGCCACCGGGGGAGGGGCCGGGGAGACCCAGTACTTC. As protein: CATGGGAGETQYF.

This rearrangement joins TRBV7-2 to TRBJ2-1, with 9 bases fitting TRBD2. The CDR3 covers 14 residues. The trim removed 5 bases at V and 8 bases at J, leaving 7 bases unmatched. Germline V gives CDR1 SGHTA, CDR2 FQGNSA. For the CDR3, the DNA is TGTGCCAGCAGCCCTCCGGGACTAGCCGATGAGCAGTTCTTC. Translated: CASSPPGLADEQFF.

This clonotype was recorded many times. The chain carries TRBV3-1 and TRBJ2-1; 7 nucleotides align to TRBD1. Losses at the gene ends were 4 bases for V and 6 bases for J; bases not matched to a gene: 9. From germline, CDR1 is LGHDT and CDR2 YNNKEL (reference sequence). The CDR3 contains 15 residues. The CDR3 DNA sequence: TGTGCCAGCAGCCCCCGGGACAGATATTCCAATGAGCAGTTCTTC. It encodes CASSPRDRYSNEQFF.

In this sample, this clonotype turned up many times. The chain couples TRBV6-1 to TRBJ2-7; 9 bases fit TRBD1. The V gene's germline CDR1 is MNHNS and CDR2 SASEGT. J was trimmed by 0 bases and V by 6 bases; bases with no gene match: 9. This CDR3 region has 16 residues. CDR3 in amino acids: CASSEQGATSSYEQYF. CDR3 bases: TGTGCCAGCAGCGAACAGGGGGCAACGAGCTCCTACGAGCAGTACTTC.

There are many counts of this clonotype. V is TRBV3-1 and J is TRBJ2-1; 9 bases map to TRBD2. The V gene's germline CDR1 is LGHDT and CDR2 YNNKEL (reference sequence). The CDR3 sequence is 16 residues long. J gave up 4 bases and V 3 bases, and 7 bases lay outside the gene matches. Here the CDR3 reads CASSHGGGRVYNEQFF. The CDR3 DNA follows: TGTGCCAGCAGCCATGGAGGCGGGAGGGTATACAATGAGCAGTTCTTC.

The CDR3 reads CASSQGDTAYNEQFF. For the CDR3, the DNA is TGTGCCAGCAGCCAAGGGGACACAGCCTACAATGAGCAGTTCTTC. This sequence joins TRBV3-1 and TRBJ2-1, with TRBD1 as a possible D gene (6 bases). The CDR3 spans 15 residues. Germline V gene data show CDR1 as LGHDT and CDR2 as YNNKEL (reference sequence). V lost 1 base and J 2 bases, leaving 9 bases between the germline ends.

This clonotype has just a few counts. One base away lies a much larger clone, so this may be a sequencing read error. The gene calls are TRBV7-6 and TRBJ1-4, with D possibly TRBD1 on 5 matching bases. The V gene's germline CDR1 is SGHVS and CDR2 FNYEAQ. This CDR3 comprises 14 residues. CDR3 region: CANSRTPTNEKLFF. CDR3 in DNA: TGTGCCAACAGCAGGACACCAACTAATGAAAAACTGTTTTTT.

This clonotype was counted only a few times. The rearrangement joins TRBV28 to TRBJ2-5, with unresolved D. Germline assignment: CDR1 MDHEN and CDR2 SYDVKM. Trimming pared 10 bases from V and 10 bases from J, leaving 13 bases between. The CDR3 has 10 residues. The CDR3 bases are TGTGCCACACGGTGGTTGTTCCAGTACTTC. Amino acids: CATRWLFQYF.

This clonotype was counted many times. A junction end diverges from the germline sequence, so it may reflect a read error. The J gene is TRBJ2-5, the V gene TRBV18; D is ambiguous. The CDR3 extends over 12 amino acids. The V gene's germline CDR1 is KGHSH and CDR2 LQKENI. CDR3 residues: CASSPTQETQYF. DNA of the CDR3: TGTGCCAGTTCACCGACACAAGAGACCCAGTACTTC. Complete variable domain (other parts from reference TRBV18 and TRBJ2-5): NAGVMQNPRHLVRRRGQEARLRCSPMKGHSHVYWYRQLPEEGLKFMVYLQKENIIDESGMPKERFSAEFPKEGPSILRIQQVVRGDSAAYFCASSPTQETQYFGPGTRLLVL.

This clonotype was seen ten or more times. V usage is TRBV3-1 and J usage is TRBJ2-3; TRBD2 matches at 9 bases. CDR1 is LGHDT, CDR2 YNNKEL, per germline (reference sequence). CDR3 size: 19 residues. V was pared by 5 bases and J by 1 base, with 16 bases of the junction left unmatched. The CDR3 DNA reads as TGTGCCAGCAGCTTCTCAGGGGCGGGAGGGCCGGTCGGCACAGATACGCAGTATTTT. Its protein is CASSFSGAGGPVGTDTQYF.

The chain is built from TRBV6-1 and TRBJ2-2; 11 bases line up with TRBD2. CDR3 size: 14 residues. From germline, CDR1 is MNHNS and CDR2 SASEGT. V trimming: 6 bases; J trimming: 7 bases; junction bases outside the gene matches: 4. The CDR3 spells CASRPLAGGGELFF. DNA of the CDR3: TGTGCCAGCAGGCCCCTAGCGGGAGGCGGGGAGCTGTTTTTT.